Shown below are 18 T cell receptor beta chains from a single sample sequenced in a study of T-cell memory formation after mild COVID-19. TCRdb fed the 5' RACE reads into MiXCR, producing one record per CDR3 protein. The sample includes under 200,000 distinct CDR3 sequences, 13% seen only once; the top ten take approximately 3.3%. The sequenced sample was PBMCs or a T cell subset sorted from them (not recorded which). These receptors all come from a young man who had mild COVID-19 (a few samples of this study predate the infection). Cell type and time point are not known.

This clonotype was recorded a few times. The chain links TRBV10-3 to TRBJ2-3; D gene unclear. The germline V gene encodes CDR1 ENHRY and CDR2 SYGVKD. Trimming left V 4 bases short and J 3 bases short, with 14 bases between. This CDR3 spans 15 amino acids. The CDR3 DNA reads TGTGCCATCAGTGGGCAACCGACTGGGACAGATACGCAGTATTTT. Amino acid sequence: CAISGQPTGTDTQYF.

This clonotype was recorded at least ten times. The V and J genes are TRBV6-6 and TRBJ1-1; 7 positions agree with TRBD1. Trimming took 4 bases from V and 7 from J; bases not matched to a gene: 0. The CDR3 spans 11 residues. Germline assignment: CDR1 MNHNY and CDR2 SVGAGI (reference sequence). The CDR3 protein is CASSWTGEAFF. DNA for the CDR3: TGTGCCAGCAGTTGGACAGGTGAAGCTTTCTTT.

The chain employs TRBV20-1 and TRBJ1-5; TRBD1 is a possible D gene (6 bases). The CDR3 loop spans 13 amino acids. With 5 bases removed from V and 5 bases from J, the gap between germline ends came to 13 bases. Germline V gene data show CDR1 as DFQATT and CDR2 as SNEGSKA (reference sequence). CDR3 nucleotides: TGCAGTGCTTCTAACCAGGGGTATCAGCCCCAGCATTTT. Translation: CSASNQGYQPQHF.

In regard to this clonotype: The junction departs from germline at one end; a sequencing error may be responsible. The CDR3 spells CSVGSGGADKQYF. CDR3 in DNA: TGCAGCGTTGGTAGCGGGGGGGCAGATAAGCAGTATTTT. The V gene is TRBV29-1, the J gene TRBJ2-3, with 11 bases that match TRBD2. The CDR3 has 13 residues. The germline V gene encodes CDR1 SQVTM and CDR2 ANQGSEA.

This clonotype has just a few counts. The chain carries TRBV4-2 and TRBJ2-7, with a tentative D call TRBD2 (5 bases). Germline loops: CDR1 LGHNA, CDR2 YNFKEQ. V lost 4 bases and J 0 bases, leaving 13 bases between the germline ends. The CDR3 spans 15 residues. The CDR3 region has the DNA TGTGCCAGCAGCCCTAGCTTAATGTCCTCCTACGAGCAGTACTTC. It encodes CASSPSLMSSYEQYF.

This chain joins TRBV6-6 and TRBJ1-4; the D gene is possibly TRBD1 (5 bases). Germline-derived CDR1 and CDR2 are MNHNY and SVGAGI (reference sequence). The CDR3 is made up of 14 amino acids. V was trimmed by 5 bases and J by 8 bases, leaving 15 bases between them. DNA for the CDR3: TGTGCCAGCAGTGACGGGCCCGGGGGGGAAAAACTGTTTTTT. Amino acid sequence: CASSDGPGGEKLFF.

The chain joins TRBV18 to TRBJ1-3; D perhaps matches TRBD1 (5 bases). From germline, CDR1 is KGHSH and CDR2 LQKENI. This CDR3 region has 15 residues. Trimming removed 8 bases at V and 2 bases at J, with 16 bases between. CDR3 region: CASKTQRQPGNTIYF. Here the CDR3 DNA reads TGTGCCAGCAAAACCCAGAGACAGCCTGGAAACACCATATATTTT.

The chain uses TRBV20-1 and TRBJ1-1, with a possible D match to TRBD1 (5 bases). Germline values: CDR1 DFQATT, CDR2 SNEGSKA (reference sequence). The V and J ends lost 1 base and 5 bases respectively, with 11 bases between them. The CDR3 is 13 residues long. This CDR3 is CSARGGTGTEAFF. DNA for the CDR3: TGCAGTGCTAGAGGGGGCACGGGGACTGAAGCTTTCTTT.

This clonotype showed up just a few times. The gene calls are TRBV4-2 and TRBJ1-2, with 9 bases identical to TRBD1. The CDR3 extends over 15 amino acids. The germline V gene encodes CDR1 LGHNA and CDR2 YNFKEQ. Germline trimming cut 4 bases from V and 2 bases from J; bases unmatched to any gene: 5. The CDR3 bases are TGTGCCAGCAGCCCGGGACAGGGAGTAAACTATGGCTACACCTTC. It codes for CASSPGQGVNYGYTF.

The chain employs TRBV5-1 and TRBJ1-4; the match to TRBD1 covers 8 bases. The CDR3 is 15 amino acids. Germline-derived CDR1 and CDR2 are SGHRS and YFSETQ. The ends lost 0 bases at V and 8 bases at J; junction bases unmatched: 6. CDR3 sequence: CASSLGRTGYEKLFF. In DNA, the CDR3 is TGCGCCAGCAGCTTGGGCCGGACAGGGTACGAAAAACTGTTTTTT.

The V and J genes are TRBV20-1 and TRBJ2-4, with D possibly being TRBD1 or TRBD2 (5 bases each). The germline CDR1 and CDR2 sequences are DFQATT and SNEGSKA (reference sequence). The length of the CDR3 is 15 residues. Deletions cut 8 bases from V and 2 bases from J, with 19 bases between. CDR3 protein: CSSRGPPFSKNIQYF. CDR3 DNA sequence: TGCAGTTCCCGGGGCCCGCCATTTTCCAAAAACATTCAGTACTTC.

This clonotype was observed a few times. The chain employs TRBV7-6 and TRBJ2-4; D uncertain. The CDR3 has 14 residues. V was pared by 1 base and J by 3 bases, with 7 bases between. Germline CDR1 SGHVS, CDR2 FNYEAQ. The CDR3: CASSLGSNKNIQYF. Written as DNA, the CDR3 is TGTGCCAGCAGCTTAGGCAGCAACAAAAACATTCAGTACTTC.

Ten or more counts support this clonotype. The chain is built from TRBV5-1 and TRBJ2-5; 7 bases map to TRBD2. Germline V gene data show CDR1 as SGHRS and CDR2 as YFSETQ. With V trimmed by 0 bases and J by 0 bases, 2 bases remained unmatched. The CDR3 spans 15 residues. The CDR3 loop is CASSLVGGDQETQYF. The CDR3 DNA is TGCGCCAGCAGCTTGGTGGGGGGGGACCAAGAGACCCAGTACTTC.

This clonotype was seen many times. The chain recombines TRBV7-9 with TRBJ1-2; D is undetermined. Germline V lookup: CDR1 SEHNR, CDR2 FQNEAQ (reference sequence). The CDR3 is 12 residues long. Trimming shortened V by 1 base and J by 7 bases, and 7 bases separated the two germline ends. CDR3 nucleotides: TGTGCCAGCAGCTTAGAGGCCTTTGGCTACACCTTC. As protein: CASSLEAFGYTF.

The V call is TRBV7-3, the J call TRBJ1-1; TRBD1 might be the D (5 bases). The V end was cut by 5 bases, the J end by 4 bases, with 17 bases between. CDR1 and CDR2 (germline): SGHTA, FQGTGA. This CDR3 is 15 amino acids long. The CDR3 loop is CASSPRQGRGTEAFF. CDR3 nucleotide sequence: TGTGCCAGCAGCCCCCGGCAGGGTCGCGGCACTGAAGCTTTCTTT.

This clonotype occurred a few times. In DNA form, the CDR3 reads TGTGCCAGCAGCCGATTGGGATCCGGGACAGAAGCTTTCTTT. It translates to CASSRLGSGTEAFF. The chain uses TRBV6-5 and TRBJ1-1, with D maybe TRBD1 (6 bases). The V gene lost 6 bases and the J gene lost 8 bases, with 19 bases spanning the gap. Germline V lookup: CDR1 MNHEY, CDR2 SVGAGI. CDR3 size: 14 residues.

The V and J genes are TRBV11-1 and TRBJ2-5; D remains unclear. There are 14 residues in the CDR3. Trimming removed 3 bases from V and 3 bases from J, with 11 bases in between. Looked up from germline, CDR1 is SGHAT and CDR2 is FQDESV (reference sequence). In DNA form, the CDR3 reads TGTGCCAGCAGCTTGATGGCAGCCAAAGAGACCCAGTACTTC. Amino acid sequence: CASSLMAAKETQYF.

This clonotype has only a few counts. The J gene is TRBJ2-2, the V gene TRBV5-6; D is possibly TRBD1 (5 bases). The CDR3 is made up of 14 amino acids. Germline values: CDR1 SGHDT, CDR2 YYEEEE. With 2 bases removed from V and 6 bases from J, the gap between germline ends came to 11 bases. DNA for the CDR3: TGTGCCAGCAGCTTAGGGGTGTTCCCCGGGGAGCTGTTTTTT. It encodes CASSLGVFPGELFF.